This TCR beta chain was recorded in a study of blood T cells in healthy people across ages. Study-level results: More naive CD4+ cells and higher diversity were found in long-lived than in aged donors. Nothing was known about donor CMV status, and this possibly confounded expanded clonotype changes.

Using a J-beta primer mix together with a sample-barcoded 5' primer, a second PCR was run for roughly 6 to 11 cycles. One entry per CDR3 protein results from TCRdb running MiXCR on the 5' RACE reads. The sample consists of under 1,100,000 distinct CDR3 sequences, about 23% of them appearing once. Each sample gave at least 7 million isolated PBMCs. The J segment lost 5 bases and the V segment lost 2 bases, leaving 7 bases of the junction unmatched. Germline V gives CDR1 MNHEY, CDR2 SVGAGI. This CDR3 comprises 16 residues. Of note for this clonotype: No antigen is known for it.

Another study also made use of these data, one on T cells of mothers and their children. Per that study: The study obtained over 8 million TCR beta CDR3 reads per mother and 2.5 million to 3 million per child.

This clonotype was sampled from a girl under 10 years old in good health. The sequenced sample consisted of blood. V is TRBV6-5 and J is TRBJ2-3, with 10 nucleotides matching TRBD2. The CDR3 here is CASSYQAGGPLDTQYF. CDR3 DNA: TGTGCCAGCAGTTACCAAGCGGGAGGGCCTTTAGATACGCAGTATTTT.